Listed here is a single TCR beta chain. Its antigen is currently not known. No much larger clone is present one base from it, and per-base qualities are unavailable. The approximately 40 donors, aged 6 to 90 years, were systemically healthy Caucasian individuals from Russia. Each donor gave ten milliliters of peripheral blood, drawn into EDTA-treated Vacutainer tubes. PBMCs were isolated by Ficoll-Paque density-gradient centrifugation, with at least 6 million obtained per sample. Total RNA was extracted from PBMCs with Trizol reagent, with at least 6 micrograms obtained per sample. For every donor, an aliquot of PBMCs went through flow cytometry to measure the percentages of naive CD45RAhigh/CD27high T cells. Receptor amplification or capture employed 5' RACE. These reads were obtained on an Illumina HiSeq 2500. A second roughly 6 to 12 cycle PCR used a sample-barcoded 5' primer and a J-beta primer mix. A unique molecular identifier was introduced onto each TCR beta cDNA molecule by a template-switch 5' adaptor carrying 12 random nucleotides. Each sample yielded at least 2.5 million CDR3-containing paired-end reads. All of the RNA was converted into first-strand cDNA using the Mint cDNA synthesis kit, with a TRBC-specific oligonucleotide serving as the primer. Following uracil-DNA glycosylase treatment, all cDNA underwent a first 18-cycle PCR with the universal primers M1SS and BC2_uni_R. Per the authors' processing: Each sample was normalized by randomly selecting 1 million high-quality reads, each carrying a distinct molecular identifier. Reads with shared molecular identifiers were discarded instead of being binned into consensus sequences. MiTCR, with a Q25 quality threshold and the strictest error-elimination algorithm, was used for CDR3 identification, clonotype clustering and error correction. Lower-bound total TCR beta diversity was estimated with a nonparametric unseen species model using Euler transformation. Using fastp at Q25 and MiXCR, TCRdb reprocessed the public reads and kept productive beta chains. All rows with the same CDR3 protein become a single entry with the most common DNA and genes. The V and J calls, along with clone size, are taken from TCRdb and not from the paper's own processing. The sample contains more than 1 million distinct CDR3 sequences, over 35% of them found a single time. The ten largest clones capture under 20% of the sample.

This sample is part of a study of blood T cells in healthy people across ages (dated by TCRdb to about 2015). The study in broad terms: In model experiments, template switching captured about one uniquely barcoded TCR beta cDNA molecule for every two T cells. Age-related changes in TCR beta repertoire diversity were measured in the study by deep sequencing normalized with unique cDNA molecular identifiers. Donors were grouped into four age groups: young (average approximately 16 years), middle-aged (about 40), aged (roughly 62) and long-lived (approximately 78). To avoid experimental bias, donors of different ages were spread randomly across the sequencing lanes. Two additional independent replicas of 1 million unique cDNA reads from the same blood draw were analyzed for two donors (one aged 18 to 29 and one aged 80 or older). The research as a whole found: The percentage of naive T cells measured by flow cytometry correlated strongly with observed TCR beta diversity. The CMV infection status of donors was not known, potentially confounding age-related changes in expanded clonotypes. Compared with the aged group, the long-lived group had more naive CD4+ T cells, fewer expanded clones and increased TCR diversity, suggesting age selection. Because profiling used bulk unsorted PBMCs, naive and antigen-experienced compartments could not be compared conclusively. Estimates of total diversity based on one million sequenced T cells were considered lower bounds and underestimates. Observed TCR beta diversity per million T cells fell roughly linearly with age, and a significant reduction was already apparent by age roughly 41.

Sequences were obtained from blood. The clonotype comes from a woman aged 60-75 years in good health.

In nucleotides, the sequence is TGTGCCACCAGTGGTTTTGGGGTCACCGGGGAGCTGTTTTTT. Translated, this is CATSGFGVTGELFF. This sequence uses TRBV24-1 and TRBJ2-2; too little of a D gene remains to name it. Trimming removed 5 bases from V and 4 bases from J, leaving 10 bases between the germline ends. From the germline V gene, CDR1 is KGHDR and CDR2 is SFDVKD. Taken from cysteine to phenylalanine, the CDR3 has 14 residues. The kept DNA is CDR3 alone, 42 bases in frame from the first base.